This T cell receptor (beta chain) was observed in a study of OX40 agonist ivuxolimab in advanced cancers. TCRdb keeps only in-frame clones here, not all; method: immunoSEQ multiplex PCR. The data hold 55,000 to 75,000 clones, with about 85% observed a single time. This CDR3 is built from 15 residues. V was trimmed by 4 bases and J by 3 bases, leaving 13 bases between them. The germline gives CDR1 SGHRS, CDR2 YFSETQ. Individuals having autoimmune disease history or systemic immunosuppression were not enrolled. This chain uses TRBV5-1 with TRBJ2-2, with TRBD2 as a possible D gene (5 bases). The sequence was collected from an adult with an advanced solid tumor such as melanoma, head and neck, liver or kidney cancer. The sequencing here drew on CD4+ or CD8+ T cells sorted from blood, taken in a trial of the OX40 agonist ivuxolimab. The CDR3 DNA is TGCGCCAGCAGCCCGACCGGGGTGGACACCGGGGAGCTGTTTTTT. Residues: CASSPTGVDTGELFF. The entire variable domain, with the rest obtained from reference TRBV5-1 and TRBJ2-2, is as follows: KAGVTQTPRYLIKTRGQQVTLSCSPISGHRSVSWYQQTPGQGLQFLFEYFSETQRNKGNFPGRFSGRQFSNSRSEMNVSTLELGDSALYLCASSPTGVDTGELFFGEGSRLTVL.